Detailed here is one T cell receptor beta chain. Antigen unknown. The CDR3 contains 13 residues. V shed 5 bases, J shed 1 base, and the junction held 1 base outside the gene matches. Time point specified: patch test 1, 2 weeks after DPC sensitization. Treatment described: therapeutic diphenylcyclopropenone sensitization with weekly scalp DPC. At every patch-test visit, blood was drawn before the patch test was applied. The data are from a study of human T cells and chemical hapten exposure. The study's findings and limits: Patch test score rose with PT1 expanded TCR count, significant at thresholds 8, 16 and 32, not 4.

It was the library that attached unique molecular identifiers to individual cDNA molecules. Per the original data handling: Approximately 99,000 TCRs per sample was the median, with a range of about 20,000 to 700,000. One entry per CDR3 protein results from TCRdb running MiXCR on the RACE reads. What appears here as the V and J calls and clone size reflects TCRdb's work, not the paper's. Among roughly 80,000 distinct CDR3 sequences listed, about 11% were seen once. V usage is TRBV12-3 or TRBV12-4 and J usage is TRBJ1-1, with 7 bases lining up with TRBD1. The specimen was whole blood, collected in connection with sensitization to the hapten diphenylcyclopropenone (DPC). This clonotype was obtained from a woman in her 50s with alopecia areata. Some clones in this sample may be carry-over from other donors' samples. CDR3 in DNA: TGTGCCAGCAGTAACAGGGGGAACACTGAAGCTTTCTTT. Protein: CASSNRGNTEAFF.